In its sample, the clone carrying this T cell receptor beta chain was seen a few times. A read error may explain this, as a much larger clone is one base away. The same CDR3 is also encoded by other DNA sequences in this sample. Clones were read by immunoSEQ multiplex PCR, and TCRdb kept only the in-frame ones, dropping some. This sample carries 250,000 to 350,000 clones, 89% of them seen once, and the ten largest clones take around an eighth. Germline assignment: CDR1 SGHTA and CDR2 FQGTGA. After removal of 4 bases from V and 7 bases from J, the junction contained 4 bases not matched to a gene. The CDR3 runs 14 residues. The sample belongs to a study of blood T cell repertoires in COVID-19.

The sequence derives from a woman aged 55-70 years with acute or convalescent COVID-19. Sequencing was carried out using peripheral blood. The J gene is TRBJ2-1, the V gene TRBV7-3, with 10 bases fitting TRBD1. CDR3: CASSSGTGANEQFF. DNA of the CDR3: TGTGCCAGCAGCTCCGGGACAGGGGCGAATGAGCAGTTCTTC. Full variable domain (outside the CDR3, taken from reference TRBV7-3 and TRBJ2-1): GAGVSQTPSNKVTEKGKYVELRCDPISGHTALYWYRQSLGQGPEFLIYFQGTGAADDSGLPNDRFFAVRPEGSVSTLKIQRTERGDSAVYLCASSSGTGANEQFFGPGTRLTVL.